This T cell receptor (beta chain) was documented in a study of T cell responses to AZD1222 COVID-19 vaccine. Notes on the study in general: Reports say nearly half of spike-specific TCRs go after unmutated variant regions. Repertoires were obtained solely post-peak T cell response. Clonal diversity was possibly underestimated, and white British individuals and females predominated among donors.

Concerning this clone: Antigen specificity is unknown.

Germline CDR1 SGHTS, CDR2 YDEGEE. This CDR3 has 13 residues. The germline V and J ends were trimmed by 2 bases and 10 bases, with 13 bases remaining between them. Assay used: immunoSEQ multiplex PCR; TCRdb lists only in-frame clones, some missing. The table has about 140,000 clones, roughly nine tenths seen once. The sample here was peripheral blood, taken on day 0 of AZD1222 vaccination. The source is an adult in good health. The J gene is TRBJ1-3, the V gene TRBV5-8; D is unclear. In nucleotides, the CDR3 is TGTGCCAGCAGCTTCTGGACGGCCGGAACCATATATTTT. This codes for CASSFWTAGTIYF.